This TCR beta chain was observed in a study of T cell responses to AZD1222 COVID-19 vaccine. Study-wide findings and caveats: Donors were mostly white British, more females; clonal diversity possibly underestimated. Spike as a whole was targeted by vaccine-associated CD4 TCRs, dominant at 160-218 and 743-854.

Generated by immunoSEQ multiplex PCR, the TCRdb table keeps only in-frame clones and is missing some. The sample includes 160,000 or so clones, less than 90% of them seen just once. CDR3 length: 16 amino acids. V was clipped by 3 bases and J by 3 bases, with 16 bases between them. Germline loops: CDR1 SGHAT, CDR2 FQNNGV. On this clone itself: Its antigen is unidentified.

This sequence originates from an adult who had recovered from COVID-19. This chain connects TRBV11-2 to TRBJ2-3; D possibly corresponds to TRBD2 (6 bases). This specimen was peripheral blood, taken after recovery from COVID-19. CDR3 DNA: TGTGCCAGCAGCTTGGGCACTAGCTCCCCGACAGATACGCAGTATTTT. Encoded protein: CASSLGTSSPTDTQYF.